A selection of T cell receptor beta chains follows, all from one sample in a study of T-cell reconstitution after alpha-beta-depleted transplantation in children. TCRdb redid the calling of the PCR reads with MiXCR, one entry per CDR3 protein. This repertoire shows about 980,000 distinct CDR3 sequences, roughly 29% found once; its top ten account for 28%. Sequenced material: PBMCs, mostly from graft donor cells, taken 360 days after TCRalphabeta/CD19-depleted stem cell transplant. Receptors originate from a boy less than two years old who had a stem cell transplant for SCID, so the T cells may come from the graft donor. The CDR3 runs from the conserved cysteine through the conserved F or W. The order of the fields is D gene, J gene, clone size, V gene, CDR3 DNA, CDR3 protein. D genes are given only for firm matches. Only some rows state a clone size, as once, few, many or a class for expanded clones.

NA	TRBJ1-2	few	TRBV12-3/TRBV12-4	TGTGCCAGCAGTTTGATGGTGTCAGCGCCCTACTATGGCTACACCTTC	CASSLMVSAPYYGYTF
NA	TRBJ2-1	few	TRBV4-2	TGTGCCAGCAGCCAAGGTTCCTGGCAGGAAAACAATGAGCAGTTCTTC	CASSQGSWQENNEQFF
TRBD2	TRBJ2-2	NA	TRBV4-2	TGTGCCAGCAGCCAGGGACCATGGACTAGCGGGGGGACCGGTAACACCGGGGAGCTGTTTTTT	CASSQGPWTSGGTGNTGELFF
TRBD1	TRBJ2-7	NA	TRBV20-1	TGCAGTGCTAGAGAAGACAGGGTAGCGCGGGAGCAGTACTTC	CSAREDRVAREQYF
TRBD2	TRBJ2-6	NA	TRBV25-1	TGTGCCAGCAGTGAAGGGGGAGGGATGGTCCTGACTTTC	CASSEGGGMVLTF
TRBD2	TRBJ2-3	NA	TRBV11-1	TGTGCCAGCAGCTTAGCGGGCCTAGCGGGGGCCCTTAGCACAGATACGCAGTATTTT	CASSLAGLAGALSTDTQYF
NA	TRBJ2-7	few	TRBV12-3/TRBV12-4	TGTGCCAGCAGTTTTATCGGGATTCGGCACGAGCAGTACTTC	CASSFIGIRHEQYF
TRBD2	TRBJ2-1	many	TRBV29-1	TGCAGCGTTGAGGCTAGCGGGGACAATGAGCAGTTCTTC	CSVEASGDNEQFF
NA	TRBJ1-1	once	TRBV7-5	NA	CISVPEALDRCDTEAFF
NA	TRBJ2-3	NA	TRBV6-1	TGTGCCACCCGTCAAGACCCGGGAGGGGGCGATACGCAGTATTTT	CATRQDPGGGDTQYF
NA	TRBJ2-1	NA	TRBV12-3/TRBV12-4	TGTGCCAGCAGACCAATGAGGGTCCGAGGCAACCAGCAGTTCTTC	CASRPMRVRGNQQFF
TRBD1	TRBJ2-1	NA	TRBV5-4	TGTGCCAGCAGCCATGGACAGGACATTTACAATGAGCAGTTCTTC	CASSHGQDIYNEQFF
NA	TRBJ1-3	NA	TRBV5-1	TGCGCCAGCAGCCGAACAGGGACCTCTGGAAACACCATATATTTT	CASSRTGTSGNTIYF
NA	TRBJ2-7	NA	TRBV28	TGTGCCAGCAGTTTATCCATTTCAGGGTGGACTGCCTACGAGCAGTACTTC	CASSLSISGWTAYEQYF
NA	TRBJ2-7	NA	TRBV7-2	TGTGCCAGCAGCTTATTCGGACGCTACGAGCAGTACTTC	CASSLFGRYEQYF
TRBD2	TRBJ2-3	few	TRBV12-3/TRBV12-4	TGTGCCAGCAGTTTAGCCCCAGGACTAGCGGGGTCCACAGATACGCAGTATTTT	CASSLAPGLAGSTDTQYF
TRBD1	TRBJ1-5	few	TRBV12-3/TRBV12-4	TGTGCCAGCAGTTTGAGGGCAGGGGGCCCGAGCAATCAGCCCCAGCATTTT	CASSLRAGGPSNQPQHF
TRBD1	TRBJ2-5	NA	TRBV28	TGTGCCAGCAGGACAGGGGCCAAAGGTTGGGAGACCCAGTACTTC	CASRTGAKGWETQYF
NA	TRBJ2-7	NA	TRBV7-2	TGTGCCAGCAAACAGGGTAGCGGCCACGAGCAGTACTTC	CASKQGSGHEQYF
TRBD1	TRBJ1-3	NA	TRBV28	TGTGCCAGCAGGGACCTGGGGACAGCCTATATCTCTGGAAACACCATATATTTT	CASRDLGTAYISGNTIYF
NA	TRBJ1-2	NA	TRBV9	TGTGCCAGCAGCGCTCCGACACCTCATGGCTACACCTTC	CASSAPTPHGYTF
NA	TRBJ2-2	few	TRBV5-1	TGCGCCAGCAGCCCCCAGACTAGTTTCACCGGGGAGCTGTTTTTT	CASSPQTSFTGELFF
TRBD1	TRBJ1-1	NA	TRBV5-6	TGTGCCAGCAGCTTGAGGGACAGTGTTCTGGCTTTCTTT	CASSLRDSVLAFF
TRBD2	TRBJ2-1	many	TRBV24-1	TGTGCCACCCATTTTAGCGGGGGGGCGGGAGAGAGCTCCTACAATGAGCAGTTCTTC	CATHFSGGAGESSYNEQFF
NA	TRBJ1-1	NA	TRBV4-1	TGCGCCAGCGCTGATCAGGACACTGAAGCTTTCTTT	CASADQDTEAFF
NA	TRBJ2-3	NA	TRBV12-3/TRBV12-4	TGTGCCAGCAGTGACTATAACACAGATACGCAGTATTTT	CASSDYNTDTQYF
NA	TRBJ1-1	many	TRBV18	TGCGCCAGCAGCCCCGGATCGAACACTGAAGCTTTCTTT	CASSPGSNTEAFF
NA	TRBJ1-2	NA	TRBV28	TGTGCCAGCAGTCAGGAGGGGGGCCGCTACACCTTC	CASSQEGGRYTF
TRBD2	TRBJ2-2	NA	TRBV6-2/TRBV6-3	TGTGCCAGCAGTTACTGGCGGGGGAGAGGCACCGGGGAGCTGTTTTTT	CASSYWRGRGTGELFF
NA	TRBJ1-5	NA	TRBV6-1	TGTGCCAGCAGTGGCTTCCCCGGGACCCTGCCTCAGCCCCAGCATTTT	CASSGFPGTLPQPQHF
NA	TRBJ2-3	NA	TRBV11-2	TGTGCCAGCAGCTTGGGGTCTACCACAGATACGCAGTATTTT	CASSLGSTTDTQYF
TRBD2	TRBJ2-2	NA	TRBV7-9	TGTGCCAGCAGCTTAGATCGACTAGCTCAGAACACCGGGGAGCTGTTTTTT	CASSLDRLAQNTGELFF
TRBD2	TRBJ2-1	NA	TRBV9	TGTGCCAGCAGCGTGGGACTAGCCGATTACAATGAGCAGTTCTTC	CASSVGLADYNEQFF
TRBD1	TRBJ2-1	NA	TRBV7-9	TGTGCCAGCAGCACCCCAGGGGGAAATGAGCAGTTCTTC	CASSTPGGNEQFF
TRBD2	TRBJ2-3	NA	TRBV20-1	TGCAGTGCTAGAACGACTAGCGGGGGGGCGGATACGCAGTATTTT	CSARTTSGGADTQYF
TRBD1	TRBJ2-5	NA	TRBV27	TGTGCCACCAAGTTTGGGCCCAGACAGGGAGAGACCCAGTACTTC	CATKFGPRQGETQYF
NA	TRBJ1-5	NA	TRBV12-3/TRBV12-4	TGTGCCAGCAGCCCTGGGACGCTGGATAGCAATCAGCCCCAGCATTTT	CASSPGTLDSNQPQHF
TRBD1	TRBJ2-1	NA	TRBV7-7	TGTGCCAGCAGCCCCTGGGGACAGAGTAATGAGCAGTTCTTC	CASSPWGQSNEQFF
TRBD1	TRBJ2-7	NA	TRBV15	TGTGCCACCAGCAGCCCAGGGGGTGGAGGTTCCTACGAGCAGTACTTC	CATSSPGGGGSYEQYF
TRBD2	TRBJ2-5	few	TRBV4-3	TGCGCCAGCAGCCAAGACCGGAGCGGGGGGGCCCAAGAGACCCAGTACTTC	CASSQDRSGGAQETQYF
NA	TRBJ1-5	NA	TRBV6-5	TGTGCCAGCAGTTACAGGGCGGGCCAGCATTTT	CASSYRAGQHF
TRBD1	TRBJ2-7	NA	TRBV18	TGTGCCAGCTCACCTACGGGCCCGGGGACAGGGCTATACGAGCAGTACTTC	CASSPTGPGTGLYEQYF
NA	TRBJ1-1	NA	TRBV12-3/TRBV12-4	TGTGCCAGCAGATCACAGGGCAGGACTGAAGCTTTCTTT	CASRSQGRTEAFF
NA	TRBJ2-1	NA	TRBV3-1	TGTGCCAGCAGCCCCTTTGACCGCGAGCAGTTCTTC	CASSPFDREQFF
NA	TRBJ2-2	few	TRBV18	TGTGCCAGCTCACCCATAAACACCGGGGAGCTGTTTTTT	CASSPINTGELFF